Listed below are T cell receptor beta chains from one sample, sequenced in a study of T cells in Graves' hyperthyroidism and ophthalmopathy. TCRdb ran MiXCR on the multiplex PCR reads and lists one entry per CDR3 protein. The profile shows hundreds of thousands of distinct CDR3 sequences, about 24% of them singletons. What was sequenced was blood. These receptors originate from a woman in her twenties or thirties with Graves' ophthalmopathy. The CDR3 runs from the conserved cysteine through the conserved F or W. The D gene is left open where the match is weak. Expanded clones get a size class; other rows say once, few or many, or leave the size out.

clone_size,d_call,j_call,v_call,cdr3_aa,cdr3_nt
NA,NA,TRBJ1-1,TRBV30,CAWTVEGDMNTEAFF,TGTGCCTGGACTGTTGAAGGAGATATGAACACTGAAGCTTTCTTT
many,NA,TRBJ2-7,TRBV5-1,CASSWGMAGSAYEQYF,TGCGCCAGCAGCTGGGGGATGGCAGGCTCTGCCTACGAGCAGTACTTC
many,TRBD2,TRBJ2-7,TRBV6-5,CASSYSSLAEPPYEQYF,TGTGCCAGCAGTTACTCGAGTCTAGCGGAACCCCCCTACGAGCAGTACTTC
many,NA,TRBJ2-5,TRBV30,CAWSRDQETQYF,TGTGCCTGGAGTCGGGACCAAGAGACCCAGTACTTC
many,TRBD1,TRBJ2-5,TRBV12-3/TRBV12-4,CASSRATGGRETQYF,TGTGCCAGCAGCCGAGCGACAGGGGGCCGTGAGACCCAGTACTTC
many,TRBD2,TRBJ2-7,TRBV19,CASSPPTLAGLPNEQYF,TGTGCCAGTAGCCCTCCTACACTAGCGGGGCTACCTAACGAGCAGTACTTC
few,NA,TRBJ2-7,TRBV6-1,CASSPRSREQYF,TGTGCCAGCAGCCCGAGGAGCCGTGAGCAGTACTTC
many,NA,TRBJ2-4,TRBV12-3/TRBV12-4,CASSPGGGGKNIQYF,TGTGCCAGCAGTCCAGGGGGCGGGGGCAAAAACATTCAGTACTTC
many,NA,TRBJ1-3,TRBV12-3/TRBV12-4,CASSFQNTGFSGNTIYF,TGTGCCAGCAGTTTTCAGAATACCGGTTTCTCTGGAAACACCATATATTTT
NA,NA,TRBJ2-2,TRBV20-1,CSASGEGGELFF,TGCAGTGCTAGCGGGGAAGGCGGGGAGCTGTTTTTT
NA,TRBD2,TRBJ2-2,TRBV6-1,CASSAPTSGGSNTGELFF,TGTGCCAGCAGTGCCCCAACTAGCGGGGGGTCGAACACCGGGGAGCTGTTTTTT
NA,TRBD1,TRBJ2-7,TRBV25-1,CASSAGGGNEQYF,TGTGCCAGCAGTGCAGGGGGCGGGAACGAGCAGTACTTC
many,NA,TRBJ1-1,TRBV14,CASSQRWGVTEAFF,TGTGCCAGCAGCCAACGGTGGGGGGTCACTGAAGCTTTCTTT
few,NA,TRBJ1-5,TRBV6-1,CASSGGRLGEPQHF,TGTGCCAGCAGTGGAGGGAGGCTGGGCGAGCCCCAGCATTTT
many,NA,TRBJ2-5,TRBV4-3,CASSQAGASETQYF,TGCGCCAGCAGCCAAGCGGGGGCATCAGAGACCCAGTACTTC
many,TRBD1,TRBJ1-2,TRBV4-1,CASSQEGGAVYGYTF,TGCGCCAGCAGCCAAGAAGGGGGCGCGGTCTATGGCTACACCTTC
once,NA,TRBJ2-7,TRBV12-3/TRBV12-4,CASRPLDGYEQYF,TGTGCCAGCAGACCTTTAGACGGGTACGAGCAGTACTTC
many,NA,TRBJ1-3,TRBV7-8,CASSLEGVGGNTIYF,TGTGCCAGCAGCTTAGAAGGGGTTGGAGGAAACACCATATATTTT
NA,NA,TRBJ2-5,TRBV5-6,CASSSEVQGGETQYF,TGTGCCAGCAGCTCCGAGGTACAGGGTGGGGAGACCCAGTACTTC
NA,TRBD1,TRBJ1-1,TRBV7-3,CASSLGGLGQGWTEAFF,TGTGCCAGCAGCTTGGGGGGCCTGGGACAGGGTTGGACTGAAGCTTTCTTT
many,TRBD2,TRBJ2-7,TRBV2,CASSVAGAYEQYF,TGTGCCAGCAGTGTAGCGGGAGCGTACGAGCAGTACTTC
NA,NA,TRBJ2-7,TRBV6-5,CASSSGHLPYEQYF,TGTGCCAGCAGTTCGGGACATCTTCCCTACGAGCAGTACTTC
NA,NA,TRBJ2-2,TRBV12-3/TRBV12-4,CASSLVRPRTGELFF,TGTGCCAGCAGTTTAGTCCGGCCGAGGACCGGGGAGCTGTTTTTT
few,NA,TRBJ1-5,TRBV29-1,CSVAGGSSNQPQHF,TGCAGCGTTGCGGGCGGGAGTAGCAATCAGCCCCAGCATTTT
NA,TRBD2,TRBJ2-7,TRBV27,CASSLRLAYTYEQYF,TGTGCCAGCAGTCTGAGACTAGCGTATACCTACGAGCAGTACTTC
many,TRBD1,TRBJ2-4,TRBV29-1,CSVVGTVKNIQYF,TGCAGCGTTGTCGGGACAGTCAAAAACATTCAGTACTTC
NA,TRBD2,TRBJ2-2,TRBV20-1,CSARDNEFPLAGGPGTGELFF,TGCAGTGCTAGAGATAATGAGTTCCCACTAGCGGGGGGGCCGGGAACCGGGGAGCTGTTTTTT
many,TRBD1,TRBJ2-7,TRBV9,CASSVGTGLGEQYF,TGTGCCAGCAGCGTAGGGACAGGGCTGGGCGAGCAGTACTTC
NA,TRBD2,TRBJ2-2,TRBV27,CASSVSGRNTGELFF,TGTGCCAGCAGCGTCAGCGGGAGGAACACCGGGGAGCTGTTTTTT
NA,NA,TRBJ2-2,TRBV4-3,CASSQDYRSQGDTGELFF,TGCGCCAGCAGCCAAGATTATCGGAGCCAGGGTGACACCGGGGAGCTGTTTTTT
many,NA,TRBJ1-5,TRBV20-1,CSARDSLREGNQPQHF,TGCAGTGCTAGAGACTCTCTCAGGGAGGGGAATCAGCCCCAGCATTTT
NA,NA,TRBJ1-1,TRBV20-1,CSAARGNTEAFF,TGCAGTGCCGCGAGGGGGAACACTGAAGCTTTCTTT
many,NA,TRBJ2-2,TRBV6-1,CAGQTGYSRGTGELFF,TGTGCCGGCCAGACAGGATATTCCCGGGGAACCGGGGAGCTGTTTTTT
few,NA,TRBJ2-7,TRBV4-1,CASSQTGAAYEQYF,TGCGCCAGCAGCCAGACCGGGGCAGCCTACGAGCAGTACTTC
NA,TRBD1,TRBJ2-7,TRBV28,CASRTTGVYEQYF,TGTGCCAGCAGAACGACAGGGGTCTACGAGCAGTACTTC
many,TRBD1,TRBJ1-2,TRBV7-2,CASGPGDRSPYGYTF,TGTGCCAGCGGTCCTGGGGACAGGTCGCCCTATGGCTACACCTTC
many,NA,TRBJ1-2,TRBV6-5,CASSQRWDYGYTF,TGTGCCAGCAGTCAGCGGTGGGACTATGGCTACACCTTC
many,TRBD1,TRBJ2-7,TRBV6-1,CASSEGGQGTYEQYF,TGTGCCAGCAGTGAAGGGGGACAGGGGACCTACGAGCAGTACTTC
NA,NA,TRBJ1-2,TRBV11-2,CASSLEFRDGGYTF,TGTGCCAGCAGCTTGGAGTTCAGGGACGGGGGCTACACCTTC
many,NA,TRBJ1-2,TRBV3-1,CASSHVDSTGYTF,TGTGCCAGCAGCCATGTGGACAGTACCGGCTACACCTTC
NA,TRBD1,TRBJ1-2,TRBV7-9,CASRAGTGGYGYTF,TGTGCCAGCAGAGCCGGGACAGGGGGCTATGGCTACACCTTC
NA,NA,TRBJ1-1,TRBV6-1,CASFRPSRTEAFF,TGTGCCAGTTTCAGGCCGTCACGGACTGAAGCTTTCTTT
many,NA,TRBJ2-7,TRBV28,CASSLAGVDYEQYF,TGTGCCAGCAGTTTAGCAGGGGTAGACTACGAGCAGTACTTC
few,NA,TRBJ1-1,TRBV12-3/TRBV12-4,CASRPHEGPEAFF,TGTGCCAGCAGACCACACGAGGGGCCCGAAGCTTTCTTT
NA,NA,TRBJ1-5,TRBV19,CASKTETNQPQHF,TGTGCCAGTAAGACAGAGACCAATCAGCCCCAGCATTTT
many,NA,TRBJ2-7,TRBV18,CASSPRLGRDEQYF,TGTGCCAGCTCACCAAGGCTGGGGCGGGACGAGCAGTACTTC
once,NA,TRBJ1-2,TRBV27,CASSETGPLNYGYTF,TGTGCCAGCAGTGAAACAGGGCCCCTAAACTATGGCTACACCTTC
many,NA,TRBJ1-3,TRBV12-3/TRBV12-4,CASNALENTIYF,TGTGCCAGCAACGCGTTGGAAAACACCATATATTTT